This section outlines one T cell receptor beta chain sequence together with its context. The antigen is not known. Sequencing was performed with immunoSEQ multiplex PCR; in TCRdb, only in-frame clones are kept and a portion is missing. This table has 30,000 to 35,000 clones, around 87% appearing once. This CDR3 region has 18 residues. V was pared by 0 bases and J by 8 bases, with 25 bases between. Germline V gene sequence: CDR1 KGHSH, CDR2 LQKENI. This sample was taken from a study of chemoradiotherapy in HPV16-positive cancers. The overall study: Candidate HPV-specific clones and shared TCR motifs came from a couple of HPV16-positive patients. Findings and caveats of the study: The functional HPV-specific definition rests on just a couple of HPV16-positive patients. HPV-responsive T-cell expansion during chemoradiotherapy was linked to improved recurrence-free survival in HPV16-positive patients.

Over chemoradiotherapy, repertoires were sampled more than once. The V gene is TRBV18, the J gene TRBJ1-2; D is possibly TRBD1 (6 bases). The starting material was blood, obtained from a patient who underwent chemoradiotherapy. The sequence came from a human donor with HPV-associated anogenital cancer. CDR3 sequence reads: CASSPPPDRSDWVYGYTF. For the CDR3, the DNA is TGTGCCAGCTCACCACCGCCGGACAGATCCGATTGGGTATACGGCTACACCTTC.